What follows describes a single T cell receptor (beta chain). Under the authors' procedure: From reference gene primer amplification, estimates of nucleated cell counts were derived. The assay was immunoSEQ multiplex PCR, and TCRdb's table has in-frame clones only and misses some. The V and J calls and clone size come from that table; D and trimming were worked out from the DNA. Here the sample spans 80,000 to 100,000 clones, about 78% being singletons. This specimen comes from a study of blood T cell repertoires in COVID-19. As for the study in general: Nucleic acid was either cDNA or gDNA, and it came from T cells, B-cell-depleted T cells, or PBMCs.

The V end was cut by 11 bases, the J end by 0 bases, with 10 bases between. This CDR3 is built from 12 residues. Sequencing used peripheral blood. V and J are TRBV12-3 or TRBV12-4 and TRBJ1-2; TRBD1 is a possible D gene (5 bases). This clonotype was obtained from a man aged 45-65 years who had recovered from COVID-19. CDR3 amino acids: CAATGPNYGYTF. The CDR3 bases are TGTGCCGCTACAGGTCCTAACTATGGCTACACCTTC.